The entry that follows covers one TCR beta chain sequence. Its antigen target is currently unknown. The sample holds no much larger clone one base away, and base qualities are not on file. The data derive from a study of CD8 T cell repertoires and HIV-1 epitope variants (dated by TCRdb to the early 2020s). About the investigation overall: In separate culture wells, T cells were stimulated with each of twenty-five peptides that represented autologous and known Gag and Nef epitope variants. A total of approximately 89 T cell cultures were run, with each culture condition performed in triplicate except for one peptide, which was performed in duplicate. The epitopes tested covered three Gag epitope families plus Nef HW9 and YT9. T cells were enriched using the EasySep Human T Cell Enrichment Kit and were co-cultured with equal numbers of autologous T cell-negative cells serving as antigen-presenting cells. Control conditions included a CMV, EBV and flu peptide pool, the Ebola AY9 epitope as negative control, and a no-peptide well. A 1M T cell aliquot was kept as an uncultured baseline condition, separate from the roughly 87 T cell cultures. The cultures were grown for less than 11 days in IMDM with gentamicin, and half of the media was changed on days 3 and 7 with IL-2, IL-7 and IL-15 added. The paper as a whole reports these results and caveats: Under 10 antigen-specific TCR beta clonotypes were identified, of which more than five appeared to be cross-reactive for autologous or known escape epitope variants. The assay could identify only TCR beta chains and pointed to proliferation in response to antigen, not to T cell function or cytokine profile. A handful of clonotypes recognized the Nef KF9 family and one clonotype recognized the HW9 family, while no responses to the TAALDMSHF plasma variant were seen.

The EasySep Human CD8+ T Cell Enrichment Kit was used on day 10 to isolate CD8+ T cells from every culture. Taken from cysteine to phenylalanine, the CDR3 has 16 residues. The CDR3 DNA has 48 bases and is translated from base 1. Trimming removed 0 bases from V and 1 base from J, leaving 11 bases between the germline ends. Per the germline V gene, MNHEY is the CDR1 and SVGAGI is the CDR2. The immunoSEQ platform was used to sequence TCR beta CDR3 regions at survey depth. The QIAamp DNA micro kit was used to extract genomic DNA from every cultured and uncultured CD8+ T cell population. The source study handled its data this way. Samples with fewer than 5,000 productive reads were excluded, which removed about 6.5% of the roughly 80 HIV peptide-stimulated cultures. A MANAFEST web app trimmed sequences to CDR3 and removed nonproductive sequences, CDR3s under 5 amino acids, and those not starting C or ending F/W. Clonotypes were classified as antigen-specific only if expansion was observed in at least 2 of 3 replicates versus the no-peptide control at FDR 0.01, only within one epitope family. In addition, a specific clonotype needed a frequency at least fivefold higher than in wells stimulated with peptides from other epitope families. Imported from immuneACCESS, the table was reduced by TCRdb to in-frame sequences with V and J called. These copies leave out some clones; in studies compared against another copy, an unresolved V gene accounts for under half, and the cause of the remainder is not known. V and J calls and clone size follow that table, whereas D and trimming were derived from the DNA. This sample gives fewer than 5,500 clones in total; approximately 67% of them show up just once. In total, the top ten clones hold roughly two fifths of the sample.

The clonotype comes from a male donor with HIV. The chain couples TRBV6-5 to TRBJ2-3; too little of a D gene remains to name it. The material sequenced was cultured CD8+ T cells derived from PBMCs. The CDR3 reads CASSYSTDPRTDTQYF. The bases are TGTGCCAGCAGTTACTCTACGGACCCTCGCACAGATACGCAGTATTTT.